The clone carrying this T cell receptor beta chain was recorded once. The data were obtained in a study of blood T cell repertoires in COVID-19. Using immunoSEQ multiplex PCR, the repertoire was profiled, and TCRdb retains in-frame clones only, with some absent. The sample holds about 260,000 clones, 80% to 95% seen once. Cohort placement rested on clinical history that participants reported themselves. CDR3 length: 12 residues. Between the trimmed V and J ends, which lost 5 bases and 8 bases, there was a span of 12 bases. Germline V gives CDR1 SEHNR, CDR2 FQNEAQ (reference sequence). Material for sequencing was PBMCs or T cells enriched from blood (not recorded which). The chain uses TRBV7-9 and TRBJ1-2, with D unclear. This clonotype originated in a man between 40 and 49 years old who had been exposed to COVID-19. The CDR3 protein is CASSPGSSGYTF. The CDR3 nucleotides are TGTGCCAGCAGCCCCGGGTCGAGCGGCTACACCTTC.